This T cell receptor (beta chain) was recorded in a study of blood T cell repertoires in COVID-19. Study details: T cells, B-cell-depleted T cells, or PBMCs provided the cDNA or gDNA that served as material.

CDR1 and CDR2 (germline): SGHDT, YYEEEE. The ends were cut back, 4 bases at V and 0 bases at J, with 14 bases in the middle. The CDR3 is 16 residues long. Assay: immunoSEQ multiplex PCR; the TCRdb copy retains only in-frame clones and omits some. Of tens of thousands of clones in the sample, 88% were seen once. The sequence was obtained from a human donor in a cohort sampled during active COVID-19. Specimen: peripheral blood. The J gene is TRBJ1-3, the V gene TRBV5-6; D uncertain. CDR3 in DNA: TGTGCCAGCAGCGCGGTTCCGGGGATCTCTGGAAACACCATATATTTT. Encoded protein: CASSAVPGISGNTIYF.